This T cell receptor beta chain derives from a study of blood T cell repertoires in COVID-19. The CDR3 is 15 amino acids. CDR1 and CDR2 from the germline V gene are SGHRS and YFSETQ. The J segment lost 5 bases and the V segment lost 0 bases, leaving 3 bases of the junction unmatched. Here immunoSEQ multiplex PCR was the method, and the copy in TCRdb shows in-frame clones only, minus some. The sample comprises under 300,000 clones, over 75% of which are singletons, and approximately 1.9% rests with the top ten. The sample consisted of PBMCs or T cells enriched from blood (not recorded which). V gene TRBV5-1 combines with J gene TRBJ2-3, with 10 bases lining up with TRBD2. The sequence derives from a woman aged 50 to 60 who had recovered from COVID-19. For the CDR3, the DNA is TGCGCCAGCAGCTTGGGTTCTAGCGGGAGAGATACGCAGTATTTT. It specifies CASSLGSSGRDTQYF.